This T cell receptor beta chain was sequenced during a study of lymphopenia after photon versus proton radiotherapy. Findings and limits, study-wide: Under photons, naive T cells and diversity fell while effector/memory populations rose. After the lymphocyte nadir, photon-treated repertoires showed oligoclonal expansion, especially of CD8+ Temra cells.

Worth noting for this clone: Its target is not known.

CDR1 and CDR2 (germline): SGHNT, YENEEA. There are 17 residues in the CDR3. V lost 5 bases and J lost 6; bases outside the gene matches: 15. The repertoire was sequenced with immunoSEQ multiplex PCR; TCRdb's copy has only in-frame clones and lacks some. In the table there are tens of thousands of clones, 86% of which are singletons. The sequence was obtained from a woman in her 70s with pancreatic cancer. Some clones in this sample may be carry-over from other donors' samples. The chain employs TRBV11-3 and TRBJ2-2; the match to TRBD2 covers 7 bases. The specimen comprised peripheral blood, sampled from a patient treated with proton-based radiotherapy. DNA for the CDR3: TGTGCCAGCAGCCGGGGAGGGACGCAGGTCTTATCCGGGGAGCTGTTTTTT. It encodes CASSRGGTQVLSGELFF.